This is a list of T cell receptor beta chains from one sample in a study of CD8 T cells in ankylosing spondylitis. In TCRdb, the 5' RACE reads were re-called with MiXCR into one record per CDR3 protein. Of hundreds of thousands of distinct CDR3 sequences detected, 25% to 30% appear once; the ten largest clones hold about 0.89%. Sequenced material: blood, either unsorted or a sorted T cell fraction (not recorded which). The receptors shown here come from a male donor with ankylosing spondylitis. CDR3s include the opening cysteine and the closing phenylalanine or tryptophan. D genes are given only for firm matches. For some rows the clone size is stated as once, few or many, or as a class when expanded; others skip it.

clone_size | j_call | d_call | v_call | cdr3_nt | cdr3_aa
few | TRBJ2-7 | NA | TRBV5-1 | TGCGCCAGCAGCGGGCGGCCCAACTCCTACGAGCAGTACTTC | CASSGRPNSYEQYF
NA | TRBJ2-2 | TRBD1 | TRBV29-1 | TGCAGCGTTCTTCCGGGACAGGCTGTAACCGGGGAGCTGTTTTTT | CSVLPGQAVTGELFF
NA | TRBJ1-1 | NA | TRBV30 | TGTGCCTGGAGTGTAACAGGGCTGAACACTGAAGCTTTCTTT | CAWSVTGLNTEAFF
few | TRBJ1-1 | NA | TRBV5-1 | TGCGCCAGCAGCTTGAATGGGATCACGAACACTGAAGCTTTCTTT | CASSLNGITNTEAFF
NA | TRBJ2-7 | NA | TRBV2 | TGTGCCAGCAGTGAGCTATACAAGCAGTACTTC | CASSELYKQYF
NA | TRBJ2-5 | NA | TRBV4-1 | TGCGCCAGCAGCCAAGAGGAAGCGGAAGGGGTGACCCAGTACTTC | CASSQEEAEGVTQYF
NA | TRBJ2-1 | NA | TRBV29-1 | TGCAGCGTTGTACTAGCTGCTACCTACAATGAGCAGTTCTTC | CSVVLAATYNEQFF
NA | TRBJ2-1 | TRBD2 | TRBV5-1 | TGCGCCAGCAGCTCCGGGACTAGCGGGAGTAGTGGTGAGCAGTTCTTC | CASSSGTSGSSGEQFF
NA | TRBJ2-5 | TRBD1 | TRBV7-9 | TGTGCCAGCAAAAGGGACAGCCAAGAGACCCAGTACTTC | CASKRDSQETQYF
NA | TRBJ2-5 | NA | TRBV3-1 | TGTGCCAGCAGCCAAATGCTAGCGGAGACCCAGTACTTC | CASSQMLAETQYF
few | TRBJ1-1 | NA | TRBV20-1 | TGCAGTGCTAGAGATTTTACCGGGGGCAGCGGCACTGAAGCTTTCTTT | CSARDFTGGSGTEAFF
many | TRBJ1-2 | NA | TRBV11-2 | TGTGCCAGCAGCTTAGACAGGGGTGGCTACACCTTC | CASSLDRGGYTF
few | TRBJ2-1 | TRBD1 | TRBV7-9 | TGTGCCAGCAGCTTACCCCACTCGGGACAGGGGGTCAATGAGCAGTTCTTC | CASSLPHSGQGVNEQFF
few | TRBJ2-1 | NA | TRBV5-1 | TGCGCCAGCAGCCTGGGTTTGGAGACGGGGAGACATGAGCAGTTCTTC | CASSLGLETGRHEQFF
few | TRBJ1-1 | NA | TRBV12-3/TRBV12-4 | TGTGCCAGCAGTTTCGTTGGGGGCGCGGTAGCTGAAGCTTTCTTT | CASSFVGGAVAEAFF
few | TRBJ2-5 | NA | TRBV3-1 | TGTGCCAGCAGCCACCTAGGAGAGACCCAGTACTTC | CASSHLGETQYF
few | TRBJ2-5 | TRBD1 | TRBV7-2 | TGTGCCAGCAGCTCCCAAAGTGACAGGGGATGGGAGACCCAGTACTTC | CASSSQSDRGWETQYF
NA | TRBJ2-7 | TRBD1 | TRBV7-2 | TGTGCCAGCAGCTTAAGTAGGACAGGGGCTACCGAGCAGTACTTC | CASSLSRTGATEQYF
NA | TRBJ2-1 | NA | TRBV20-1 | TGCAGTGCTAGAGTTAATAGCTGGGAGCAGTTCTTC | CSARVNSWEQFF
NA | TRBJ2-6 | NA | TRBV12-3/TRBV12-4 | TGTGCCAGCAGTAAGGGAATCTCTGGGGCCAACGTCCTGACTTTC | CASSKGISGANVLTF
few | TRBJ1-5 | TRBD1 | TRBV10-3 | TGTGCCATCAGCCTGACAGGGGTGAGTCAGCCCCAGCATTTT | CAISLTGVSQPQHF
NA | TRBJ2-5 | NA | TRBV20-1 | TGCAGTGCTAGTTGGACGGGAGAGACCCAGTACTTC | CSASWTGETQYF
few | TRBJ2-1 | TRBD2 | TRBV13 | TGTGCCAGCAGCCCTGGCCGGGAGGACTCCTACAATGAGCAGTTCTTC | CASSPGREDSYNEQFF
few | TRBJ1-1 | NA | TRBV6-2/TRBV6-3 | TGTGCCAGCCTTATAAGGTGGACTGAAGCTTTCTTT | CASLIRWTEAFF
NA | TRBJ2-3 | TRBD2 | TRBV9 | TGTGCCAGCAGCGTACTTTCAGGGGTAGCGGGAGCCACAGATACGCAGTATTTT | CASSVLSGVAGATDTQYF
NA | TRBJ1-4 | NA | TRBV7-2 | TGTGCCAGCAGCCCGGGGGTCGGAACAGGGGAAAAACTGTTTTTT | CASSPGVGTGEKLFF
NA | TRBJ1-5 | TRBD1 | TRBV5-1 | TGCGCCAGCAGCTTGACGGGACAGGTTAATCAGCCCCAGCATTTT | CASSLTGQVNQPQHF
NA | TRBJ1-4 | NA | TRBV2 | TGTGCCAGCAGTGAATTGACAGGCGGGGGAACTAATGAAAAACTGTTTTTT | CASSELTGGGTNEKLFF
NA | TRBJ1-1 | TRBD1 | TRBV7-9 | TGTGCCAGCAGCCAATTGGACAGGGATGGCACTGAAGCTTTCTTT | CASSQLDRDGTEAFF
NA | TRBJ2-4 | TRBD1 | TRBV6-6 | TGTGCCAGCAGATCCACAGGGGGTTACATTCAGTACTTC | CASRSTGGYIQYF
few | TRBJ2-7 | TRBD1 | TRBV5-5 | TGTGCCAGCAGCCCCGGACAGGGAAACTCCTACGAGCAGTACTTC | CASSPGQGNSYEQYF
once | TRBJ1-2 | NA | TRBV21-1 | TGTGCCAGCAGCATCTCCAGGGTCCCCTTCTTC | CASSISRVPFF
NA | TRBJ2-1 | NA | TRBV7-2 | TGTGCCAGCAGCTTAGTGGCCCTAGCGAAGTGGAATGAGCAGTTCTTC | CASSLVALAKWNEQFF
NA | TRBJ2-2 | NA | TRBV20-1 | TGCAGTGCCCCCGCGGGTTCCGGCACCGGGGAGCTGTTTTTT | CSAPAGSGTGELFF
NA | TRBJ2-2 | TRBD2 | TRBV20-1 | TGCAGTGCTAGTCGGGAGGGGGGCACCGGGGAGCTGTTTTTT | CSASREGGTGELFF
few | TRBJ1-5 | TRBD1 | TRBV20-1 | TGCAGTGCTAGAGATAACAGGGGTTTTCAGCCCCAGCATTTT | CSARDNRGFQPQHF
few | TRBJ2-1 | NA | TRBV7-2 | TGTGCCAGCAGCTTAGTGCACGGGGGTGGCTACAATGAGCAGTTCTTC | CASSLVHGGGYNEQFF
NA | TRBJ2-7 | TRBD2 | TRBV20-1 | TGCAGTGCTAGAGATCCGACTAGCGGTTCCTACGAGCAGTACTTC | CSARDPTSGSYEQYF
NA | TRBJ1-5 | NA | TRBV20-1 | TGCAGTGTCACCACGGGGGGGTTTAATCAGCCCCAGCATTTT | CSVTTGGFNQPQHF
few | TRBJ2-3 | TRBD1 | TRBV5-1 | TGCGCCAGCAGCATAGACAGGGGAGTAGATACGCAGTATTTT | CASSIDRGVDTQYF
NA | TRBJ2-3 | TRBD1 | TRBV24-1 | TGTGCCACCAGTGATCGGGGGACAGGGGGTACAGATACGCAGTATTTT | CATSDRGTGGTDTQYF
NA | TRBJ2-2 | TRBD1 | TRBV5-1 | TGCGCCAGCAGCCGACCGGGACAGGGGGCGCGGACCGGGGAGCTGTTTTTT | CASSRPGQGARTGELFF
NA | TRBJ2-1 | NA | TRBV7-6 | TGTGCCAGCAGCTTAGGCGGGAGAGGGGGGTTAAATGAGCAGTTCTTC | CASSLGGRGGLNEQFF
NA | TRBJ1-5 | NA | TRBV7-8 | TGTGCCAGCAGCAAGACCGCGGAGGGTCAGCCCCAGCATTTT | CASSKTAEGQPQHF
few | TRBJ2-1 | NA | TRBV29-1 | TGCAGCGTGAGAAACAGCGATTACAATGAGCAGTTCTTC | CSVRNSDYNEQFF
NA | TRBJ1-6 | NA | TRBV20-1 | TGCAGTGCCGGACAGAGGAGGAATTCACCCCTCCACTTT | CSAGQRRNSPLHF
few | TRBJ2-2 | NA | TRBV20-1 | TGCAGTGCTAGACCCTTGACCGTAACCGGGGAGCTGTTTTTT | CSARPLTVTGELFF
few | TRBJ1-1 | TRBD1 | TRBV20-1 | TGCAGTGCTAGCAGACAGGGGGTGAACACTGAAGCTTTCTTT | CSASRQGVNTEAFF
NA | TRBJ2-3 | NA | TRBV20-1 | TGCAGTGCTAGAATCCCACCGGGGGTAGATACGCAGTATTTT | CSARIPPGVDTQYF
NA | TRBJ2-3 | TRBD2 | TRBV11-2 | TGTGCCAGCAGCTCGGAGGAGCGGGGGAGCACAGATACGCAGTATTTT | CASSSEERGSTDTQYF
NA | TRBJ2-1 | NA | TRBV12-3/TRBV12-4 | TGTGCCAGCAGTTTATCAGATAGAGGTAACAATGAGCAGTTCTTC | CASSLSDRGNNEQFF
NA | TRBJ2-7 | TRBD1 | TRBV20-1 | TGCAGTGCCCAAGGGACAGCCTTCTCCTACGAGCAGTACTTC | CSAQGTAFSYEQYF
NA | TRBJ2-2 | TRBD2 | TRBV14 | TGTGCCAGCAGCCAAGGGTATATTAGCGGGACCGGGGAGCTGTTTTTT | CASSQGYISGTGELFF
few | TRBJ1-3 | NA | TRBV12-3/TRBV12-4 | TGTGCCAGCACCCCGCGCAGGCTTTTAGGGAGCTCTGGAAACACCATATATTTT | CASTPRRLLGSSGNTIYF
NA | TRBJ2-7 | TRBD1 | TRBV4-1 | TGCGCCAGCAGCCAAGACCCGGACAGGCCAGCCCCCGAGCAGTACTTC | CASSQDPDRPAPEQYF
NA | TRBJ2-5 | NA | TRBV29-1 | TGCAGCGTTGAAGGTCGGCTTAGCCGAGAGACCCAGTACTTC | CSVEGRLSRETQYF
NA | TRBJ2-1 | TRBD1 | TRBV5-1 | TGCGCCAGCAGCTTGAGTCAGGGGGAGTGGAATGAGCAGTTCTTC | CASSLSQGEWNEQFF
NA | TRBJ2-7 | TRBD1 | TRBV5-1 | TGCGCCAGCGGATCGGGACAGGGGGCCTCCTACGAGCAGTACTTC | CASGSGQGASYEQYF
once | TRBJ2-3 | TRBD2 | TRBV15 | TGTGCCACCAGCCCTAGACTAGCGGGAGGGGCAGATACGCAGTATTTT | CATSPRLAGGADTQYF